This TCR beta chain originates from a study of blood T cell repertoires in COVID-19. At the level of the study: Collection of acute and convalescent COVID-19 samples took place in the United States, Italy and Spain.

The V end was cut by 2 bases, the J end by 4 bases, with 12 bases between. The CDR3 is 14 residues long. Germline CDR1 reads SGHAT; CDR2 reads FQNNGV. In the authors' methods: Researchers report that nucleated cell counts were estimated from reference gene primer amplification. Assay used: immunoSEQ multiplex PCR; TCRdb lists only in-frame clones, some missing. V, J and clone size were drawn from that table, and D and trimming were deduced from the DNA. The table shows about 140,000 clones, with more than 65% occurring only once. V gene TRBV11-2 combines with J gene TRBJ2-7; the D gene is possibly TRBD1 (6 bases). The sequencing sample was made of peripheral blood. The TCR was taken from a human donor in a cohort sampled during active COVID-19. The CDR3 is CASSLRRGLYEQYF. DNA for the CDR3: TGTGCCAGCAGCTTACGCAGGGGATTGTACGAGCAGTACTTC.